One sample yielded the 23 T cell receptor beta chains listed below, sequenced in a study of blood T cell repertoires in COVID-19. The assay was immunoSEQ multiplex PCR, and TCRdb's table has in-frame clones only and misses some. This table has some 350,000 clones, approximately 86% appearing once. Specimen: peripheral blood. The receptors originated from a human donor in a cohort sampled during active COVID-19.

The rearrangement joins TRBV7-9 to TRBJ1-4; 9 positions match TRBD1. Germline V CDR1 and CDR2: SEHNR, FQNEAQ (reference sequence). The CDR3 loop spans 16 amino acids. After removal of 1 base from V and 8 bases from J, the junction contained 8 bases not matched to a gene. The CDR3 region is CASSLVGQGFPEKLFF. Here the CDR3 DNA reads TGTGCCAGCAGCTTAGTGGGACAGGGATTCCCCGAAAAACTGTTTTTT.

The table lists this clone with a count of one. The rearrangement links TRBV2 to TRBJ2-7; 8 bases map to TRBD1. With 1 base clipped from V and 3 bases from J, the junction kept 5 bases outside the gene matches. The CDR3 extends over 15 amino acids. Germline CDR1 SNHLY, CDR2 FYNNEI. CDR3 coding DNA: TGTGCCAGCAGTGAAGTGGTGACAGGGGACTACGAGCAGTACTTC. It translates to CASSEVVTGDYEQYF.

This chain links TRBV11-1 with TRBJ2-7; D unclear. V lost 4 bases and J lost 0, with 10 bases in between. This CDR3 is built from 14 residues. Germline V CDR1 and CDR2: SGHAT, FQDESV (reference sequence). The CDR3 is CASSYGQNSYEQYF. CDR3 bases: TGTGCCAGCAGCTATGGGCAGAACTCCTACGAGCAGTACTTC. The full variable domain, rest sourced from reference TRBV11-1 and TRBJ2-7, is EAEVAQSPRYKITEKSQAVAFWCDPISGHATLYWYRQILGQGPELLVQFQDESVVDDSQLPKDRFSAERLKGVDSTLKIQPAELGDSAMYLCASSYGQNSYEQYFGPGTRLTVT.

In DNA form, the CDR3 reads TGTGCCAGCAGCTTAGTCCAGATTTTCTACGAGCAGTACTTC. This gives the protein CASSLVQIFYEQYF. The V call is TRBV5-4, the J call TRBJ2-7; no clear D. This CDR3 has 14 amino acids. Trimming took off 2 bases at V and 3 bases at J, with 12 bases between the two ends. Looked up from germline, CDR1 is SGHNT and CDR2 is YYREEE (reference sequence).

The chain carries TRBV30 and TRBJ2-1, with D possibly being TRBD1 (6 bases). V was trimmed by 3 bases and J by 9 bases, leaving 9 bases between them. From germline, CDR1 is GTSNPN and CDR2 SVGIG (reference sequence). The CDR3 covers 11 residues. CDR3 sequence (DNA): TGTGCCTGGAGAAGGGGGTTTGAGCAGTTCTTC. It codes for CAWRRGFEQFF.

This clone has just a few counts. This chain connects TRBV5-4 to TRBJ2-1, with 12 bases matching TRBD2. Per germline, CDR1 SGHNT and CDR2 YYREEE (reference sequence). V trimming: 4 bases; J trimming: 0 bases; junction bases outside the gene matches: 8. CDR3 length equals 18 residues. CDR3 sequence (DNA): TGTGCCAGCAGCCCTGGACTAGCGGGACCGAGCTCCTACAATGAGCAGTTCTTC. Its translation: CASSPGLAGPSSYNEQFF.

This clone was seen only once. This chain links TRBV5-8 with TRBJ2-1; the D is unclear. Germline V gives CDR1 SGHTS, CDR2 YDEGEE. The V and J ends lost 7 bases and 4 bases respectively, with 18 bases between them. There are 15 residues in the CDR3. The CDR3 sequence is CASPYLRVQYNEQFF. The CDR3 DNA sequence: TGTGCCAGCCCATACTTACGGGTCCAATACAATGAGCAGTTCTTC.

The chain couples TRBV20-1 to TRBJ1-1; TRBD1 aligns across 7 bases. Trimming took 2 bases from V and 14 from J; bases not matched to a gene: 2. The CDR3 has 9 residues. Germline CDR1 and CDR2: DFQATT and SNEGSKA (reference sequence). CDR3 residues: CSARSGQFF. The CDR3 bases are TGCAGTGCTAGATCGGGACAGTTCTTT.

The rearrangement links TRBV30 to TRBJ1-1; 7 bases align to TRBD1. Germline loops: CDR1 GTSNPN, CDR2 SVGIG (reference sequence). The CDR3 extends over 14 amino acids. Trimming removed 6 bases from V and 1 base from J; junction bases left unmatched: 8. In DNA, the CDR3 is TGTGCCTGTACTGAGGACAGGACGAACACTGAAGCTTTCTTT. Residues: CACTEDRTNTEAFF.

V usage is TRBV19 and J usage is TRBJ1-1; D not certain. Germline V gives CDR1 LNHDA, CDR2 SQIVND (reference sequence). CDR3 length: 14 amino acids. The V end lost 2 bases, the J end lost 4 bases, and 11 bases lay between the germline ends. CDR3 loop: CASSIIRAGTEAFF. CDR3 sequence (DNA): TGTGCCAGTAGTATAATAAGGGCGGGCACTGAAGCTTTCTTT.

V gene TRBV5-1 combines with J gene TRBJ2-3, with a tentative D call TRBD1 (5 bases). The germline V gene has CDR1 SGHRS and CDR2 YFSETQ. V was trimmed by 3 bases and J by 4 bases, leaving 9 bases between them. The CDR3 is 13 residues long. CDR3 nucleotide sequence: TGCGCCAGCAGCTCGTGGGGCGCAGATACGCAGTATTTT. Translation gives CASSSWGADTQYF.

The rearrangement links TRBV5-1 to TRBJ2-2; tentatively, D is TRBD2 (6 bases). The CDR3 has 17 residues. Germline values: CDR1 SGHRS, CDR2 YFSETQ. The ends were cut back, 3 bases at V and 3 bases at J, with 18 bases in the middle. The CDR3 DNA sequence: TGCGCCAGCAGCTCCGTTACTGCGGGAACCCACACCGGGGAGCTGTTTTTT. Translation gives CASSSVTAGTHTGELFF. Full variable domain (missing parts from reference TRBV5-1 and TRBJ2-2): KAGVTQTPRYLIKTRGQQVTLSCSPISGHRSVSWYQQTPGQGLQFLFEYFSETQRNKGNFPGRFSGRQFSNSRSEMNVSTLELGDSALYLCASSSVTAGTHTGELFFGEGSRLTVL.

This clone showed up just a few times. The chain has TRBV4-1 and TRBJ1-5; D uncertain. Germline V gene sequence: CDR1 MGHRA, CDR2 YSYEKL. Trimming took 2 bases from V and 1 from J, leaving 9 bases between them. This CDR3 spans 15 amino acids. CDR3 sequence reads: CASSQQDLSNQPQHF. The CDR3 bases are TGCGCCAGCAGCCAACAAGACTTAAGCAATCAGCCCCAGCATTTT.

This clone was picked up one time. CDR3 DNA: TGTGCCAGCTCACCCCGAGGACAGTCCTACGAGCAGTACTTC. Translated: CASSPRGQSYEQYF. V gene TRBV18 combines with J gene TRBJ2-7; TRBD1 might be the D (6 bases). V was trimmed by 3 bases and J by 1 base, leaving 10 bases between them. The CDR3 sequence is 14 residues long. Looked up from germline, CDR1 is KGHSH and CDR2 is LQKENI.

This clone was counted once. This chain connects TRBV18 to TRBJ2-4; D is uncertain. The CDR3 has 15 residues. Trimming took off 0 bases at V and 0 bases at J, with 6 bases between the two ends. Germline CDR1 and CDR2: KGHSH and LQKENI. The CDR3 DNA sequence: TGTGCCAGCTCACCACCTGCGATAGCCAAAAACATTCAGTACTTC. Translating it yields CASSPPAIAKNIQYF.

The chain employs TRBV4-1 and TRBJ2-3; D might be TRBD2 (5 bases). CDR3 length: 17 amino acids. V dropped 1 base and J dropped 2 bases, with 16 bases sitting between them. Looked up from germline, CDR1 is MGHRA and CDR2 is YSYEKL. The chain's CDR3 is CASSQAPSGLPTDTQYF. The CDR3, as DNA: TGCGCCAGCAGCCAAGCCCCCAGCGGTCTACCCACAGATACGCAGTATTTT.

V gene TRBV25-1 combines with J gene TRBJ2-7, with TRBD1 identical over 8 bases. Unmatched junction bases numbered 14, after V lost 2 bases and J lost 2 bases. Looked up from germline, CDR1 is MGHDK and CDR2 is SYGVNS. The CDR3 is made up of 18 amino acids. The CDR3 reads CASSEKGRRTGKAYEQYF. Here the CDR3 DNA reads TGTGCCAGCAGTGAAAAAGGCCGACGGACAGGGAAGGCCTACGAGCAGTACTTC.

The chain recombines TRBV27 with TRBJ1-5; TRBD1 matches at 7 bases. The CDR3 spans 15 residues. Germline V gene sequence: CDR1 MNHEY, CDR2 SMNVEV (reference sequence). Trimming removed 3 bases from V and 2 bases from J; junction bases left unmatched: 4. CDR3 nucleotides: TGTGCCAGCAGTTTGGTCACAGGGGGCAATCAGCCCCAGCATTTT. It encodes CASSLVTGGNQPQHF.

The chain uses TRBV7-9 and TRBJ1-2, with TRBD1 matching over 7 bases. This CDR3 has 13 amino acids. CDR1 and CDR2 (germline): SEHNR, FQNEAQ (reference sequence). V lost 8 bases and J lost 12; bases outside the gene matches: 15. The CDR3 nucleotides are TGTGCCAGCCTGGAAATCGCCGGGACAGCCCACACCTTC. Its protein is CASLEIAGTAHTF.

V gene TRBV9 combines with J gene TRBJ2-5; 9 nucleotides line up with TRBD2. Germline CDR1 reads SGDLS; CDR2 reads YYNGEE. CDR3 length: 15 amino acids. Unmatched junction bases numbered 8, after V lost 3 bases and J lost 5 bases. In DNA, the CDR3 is TGTGCCAGCAGCGCGGTAGCGGGGGCCAGGGAGACCCAGTACTTC. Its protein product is CASSAVAGARETQYF. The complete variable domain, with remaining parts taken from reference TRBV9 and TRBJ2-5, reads DSGVTQTPKHLITATGQRVTLRCSPRSGDLSVYWYQQSLDQGLQFLIQYYNGEERAKGNILERFSAQQFPDLHSELNLSSLELGDSALYFCASSAVAGARETQYFGPGTRLLVL.

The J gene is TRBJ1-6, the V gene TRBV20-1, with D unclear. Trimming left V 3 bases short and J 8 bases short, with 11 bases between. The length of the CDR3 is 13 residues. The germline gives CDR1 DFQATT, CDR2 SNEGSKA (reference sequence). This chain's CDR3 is CSASARSDSPLHF. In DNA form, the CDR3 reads TGCAGTGCTAGTGCCAGGTCGGATTCACCCCTCCACTTT.

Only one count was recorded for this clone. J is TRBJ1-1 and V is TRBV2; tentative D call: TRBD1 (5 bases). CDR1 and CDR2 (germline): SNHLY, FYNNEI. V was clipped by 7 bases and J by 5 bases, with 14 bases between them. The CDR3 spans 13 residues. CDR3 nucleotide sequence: TGTGCCAGCAACTTAGACGGGGGGACTGAAGCTTTCTTT. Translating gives CASNLDGGTEAFF.

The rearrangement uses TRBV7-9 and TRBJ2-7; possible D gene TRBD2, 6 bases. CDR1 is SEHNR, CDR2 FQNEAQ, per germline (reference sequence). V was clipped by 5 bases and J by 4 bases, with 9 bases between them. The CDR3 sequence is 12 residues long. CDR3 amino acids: CASSIGRYEQYF. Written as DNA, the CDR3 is TGTGCCAGCAGCATTGGGAGGTACGAGCAGTACTTC.